This TCR beta chain was sequenced for a study of blood T cells in healthy people across ages. The ends lost 1 base at V and 7 bases at J; junction bases unmatched: 5. The CDR3 extends over 14 amino acids. From germline, CDR1 is SGHRS and CDR2 YFSETQ. Caucasian, healthy and from Russia, the donors were aged between about 6 and 90. Isolation yielded PBMCs, at least 7 million per sample, in every case. A J-beta primer mix and a sample-barcoded 5' primer were used in a second PCR of about 7 to 12 cycles. TCRdb independently ran MiXCR on the 5' RACE reads; one entry per CDR3 protein. The table has 450,000 to 700,000 distinct CDR3 sequences, 27% seen once; the top ten hold about 18%.

This sequence was found in a woman in her 70s in good health. J is TRBJ1-5 and V is TRBV5-1; 7 nucleotides agree with TRBD1. Sequencing input: blood. CDR3 sequence (DNA): TGCGCCAGCAGCTTGACAGGGGTAGGCCAGCCCCAGCATTTT. It yields the protein CASSLTGVGQPQHF.